This T cell receptor beta chain originates from a study of blood T cells in healthy people across ages. Whole-study findings and limits: No one knew whether donors had CMV, which possibly confounded expanded clonotype changes.

Next came a second PCR, run for about 7 to 12 cycles, which used a sample-barcoded 5' primer along with a J-beta primer mix. Each CDR3 protein is one row after TCRdb ran MiXCR on the 5' RACE reads. The sample lists about 800,000 distinct CDR3 sequences; around 45% were seen once. This clonotype has only a few counts. Its antigen remains unidentified. The sequenced material came from blood. The TCR originated in a man older than 75 in good health.

CDR3 loop: CSAETSGSSGGTQYF. The CDR3 coding sequence is TGCAGTGCCGAGACTAGCGGGAGTTCGGGAGGTACGCAGTATTTT. The chain uses TRBV20-1 and TRBJ2-3, with TRBD2 matching over 12 bases. The CDR3 loop spans 15 amino acids. Germline V CDR1 and CDR2: DFQATT, SNEGSKA (reference sequence). V lost 6 bases to trimming and J lost 8 bases; unmatched junction nucleotides: 12.